This entry features one TCR beta chain sequence. Its antigen remains unidentified. These data are taken from a study of shared clonotypes between healthy human individuals. Here immunoSEQ multiplex PCR was the method, and the copy in TCRdb shows in-frame clones only, minus some. The sample carries about 2.4 million clones, approximately 94% recorded once. Trimming took off 0 bases at V and 3 bases at J, with 21 bases between the two ends. Germline assignment: CDR1 SGDLS and CDR2 YYNGEE. This CDR3 contains 18 residues. Broader study findings: Among donors, sharing of clonotypes was expected to be affected by sequencing depth.

Donors, without exception, were Caucasian adults residing in Nashville, Tennessee. Splitting of CD4+ cells produced CD45RA+ naive and CD45RA-negative memory subsets. Sequencing was carried out using naive CD4+ T cells sorted from blood. Noted subset: CD45RA+ positively selected. This receptor was taken from a man between 18 and 29 years old in good health. The chain uses TRBV9 and TRBJ1-1, with a weak D call TRBD1 (5 bases). CDR3 protein: CASSVGWRGRGGDTEAFF. CDR3 coding DNA: TGTGCCAGCAGCGTAGGTTGGCGAGGGAGGGGAGGGGACACTGAAGCTTTCTTT.